This T cell receptor (beta chain) was identified in a study of T cell repertoires in cytomegalovirus infection. From the reads, TCRdb called clonotypes with MiXCR, one entry per CDR3 protein. The sample carries fewer than 400,000 distinct CDR3 sequences, over 15% recorded once. Germline V gene data show CDR1 as DFQATT and CDR2 as SNEGSKA (reference sequence). With 5 bases removed from V and 0 bases from J, the gap between germline ends came to 14 bases. The CDR3 spans 15 residues. This clonotype occurred many times. The sequence derives from a human donor in good health (CMV status not recorded). Some clones in this sample may be carry-over from other donors' samples. V usage is TRBV20-1 and J usage is TRBJ2-1; maybe TRBD2 (6 bases). Sample: PBMCs. CDR3 amino acids: CSALERVSSYNEQFF. The CDR3, as DNA: TGCAGTGCTCTGGAGCGGGTTAGCTCCTACAATGAGCAGTTCTTC.